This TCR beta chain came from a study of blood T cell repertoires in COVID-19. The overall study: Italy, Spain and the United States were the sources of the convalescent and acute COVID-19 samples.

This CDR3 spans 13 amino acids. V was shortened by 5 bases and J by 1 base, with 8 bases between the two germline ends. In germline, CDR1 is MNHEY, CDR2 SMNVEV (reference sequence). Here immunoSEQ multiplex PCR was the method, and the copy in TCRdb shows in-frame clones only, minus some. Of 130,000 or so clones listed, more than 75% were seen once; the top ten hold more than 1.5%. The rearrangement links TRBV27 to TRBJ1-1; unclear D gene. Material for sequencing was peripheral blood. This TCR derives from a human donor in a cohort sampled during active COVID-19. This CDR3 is CASSLLPNTEAFF. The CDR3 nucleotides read TGTGCCAGCAGTCTTCTCCCGAACACTGAAGCTTTCTTT.